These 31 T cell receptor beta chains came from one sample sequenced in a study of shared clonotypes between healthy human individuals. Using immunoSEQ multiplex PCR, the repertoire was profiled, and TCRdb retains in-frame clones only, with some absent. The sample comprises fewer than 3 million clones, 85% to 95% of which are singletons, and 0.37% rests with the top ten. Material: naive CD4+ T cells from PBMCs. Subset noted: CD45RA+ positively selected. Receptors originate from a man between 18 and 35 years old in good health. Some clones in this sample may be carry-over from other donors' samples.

CDR3 sequence: CSASGTSAETQYF. The CDR3 bases are TGCAGCGCGTCCGGGACTAGCGCAGAGACCCAGTACTTC. V is TRBV29-1 and J is TRBJ2-5; 10 bases line up with TRBD2. CDR1 SQVTM and CDR2 ANQGSEA come from the germline V gene. The V and J ends lost 7 bases and 4 bases, in that order; junction bases with no gene match: 6. The length of the CDR3 is 13 residues.

DNA of the CDR3: TGTGCCAGCAGCCCCCGAAACCGACTAGCGGGATACAATGAGCAGTTCTTC. Amino acids: CASSPRNRLAGYNEQFF. V gene TRBV11-2 combines with J gene TRBJ2-1; TRBD2 matches 11 bases. The V gene end was trimmed by 5 bases and the J gene end by 4 bases; junction bases not matched to a gene: 10. Germline assignment: CDR1 SGHAT and CDR2 FQNNGV. This CDR3 has 17 residues.

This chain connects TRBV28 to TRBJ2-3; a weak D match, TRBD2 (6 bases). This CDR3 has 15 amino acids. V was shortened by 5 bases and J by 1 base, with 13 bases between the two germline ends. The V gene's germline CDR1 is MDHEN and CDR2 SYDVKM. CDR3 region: CASSNGGIGTDTQYF. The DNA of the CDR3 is TGTGCCAGCAGTAACGGAGGGATCGGCACAGATACGCAGTATTTT.

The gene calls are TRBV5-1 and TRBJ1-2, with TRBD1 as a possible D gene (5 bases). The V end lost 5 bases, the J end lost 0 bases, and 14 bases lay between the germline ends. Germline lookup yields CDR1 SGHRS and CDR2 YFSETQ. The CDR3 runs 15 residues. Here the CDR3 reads CASSVGATSNYGYTF. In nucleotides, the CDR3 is TGCGCCAGCAGTGTAGGGGCCACTTCTAACTATGGCTACACCTTC.

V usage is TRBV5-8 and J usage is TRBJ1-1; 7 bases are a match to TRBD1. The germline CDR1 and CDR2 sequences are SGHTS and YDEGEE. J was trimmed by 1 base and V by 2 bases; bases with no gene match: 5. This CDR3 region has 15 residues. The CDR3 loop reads CASSFGQARNTEAFF. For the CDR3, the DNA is TGTGCCAGCAGCTTTGGACAGGCCAGGAACACTGAAGCTTTCTTT.

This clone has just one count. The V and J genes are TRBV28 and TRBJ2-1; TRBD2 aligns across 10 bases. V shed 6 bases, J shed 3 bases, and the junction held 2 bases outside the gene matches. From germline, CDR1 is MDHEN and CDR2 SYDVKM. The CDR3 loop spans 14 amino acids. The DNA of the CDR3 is TGTGCCAGCAGGAGGACTAGCGGCTACAATGAGCAGTTCTTC. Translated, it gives CASRRTSGYNEQFF.

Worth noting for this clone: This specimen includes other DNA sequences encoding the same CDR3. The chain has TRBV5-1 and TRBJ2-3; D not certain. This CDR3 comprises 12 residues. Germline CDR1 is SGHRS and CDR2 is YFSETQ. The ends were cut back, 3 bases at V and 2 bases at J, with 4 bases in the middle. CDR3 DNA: TGCGCCAGCAGCTCCCTCACAGATACGCAGTATTTT. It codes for CASSSLTDTQYF.

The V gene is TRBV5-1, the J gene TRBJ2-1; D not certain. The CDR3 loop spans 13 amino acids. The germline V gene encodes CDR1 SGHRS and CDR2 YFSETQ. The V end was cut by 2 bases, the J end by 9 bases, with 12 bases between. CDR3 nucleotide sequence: TGCGCCAGCAGCTTCTCAGCGCAGAGTGAGCAGTTCTTC. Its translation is CASSFSAQSEQFF.

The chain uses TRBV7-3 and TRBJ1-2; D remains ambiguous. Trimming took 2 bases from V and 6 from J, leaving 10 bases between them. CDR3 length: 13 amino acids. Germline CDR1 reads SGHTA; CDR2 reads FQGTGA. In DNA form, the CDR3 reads TGTGCCAGCAGCTTAGTTTCTCTGGATGGCTACACCTTC. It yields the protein CASSLVSLDGYTF.

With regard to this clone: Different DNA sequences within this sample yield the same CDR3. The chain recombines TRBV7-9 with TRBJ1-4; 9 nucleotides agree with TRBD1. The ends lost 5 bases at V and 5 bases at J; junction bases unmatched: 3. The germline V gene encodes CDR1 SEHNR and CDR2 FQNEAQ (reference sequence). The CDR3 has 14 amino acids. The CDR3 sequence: CASSAGTGNEKLFF. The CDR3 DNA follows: TGTGCCAGCAGCGCGGGGACAGGGAATGAAAAACTGTTTTTT.

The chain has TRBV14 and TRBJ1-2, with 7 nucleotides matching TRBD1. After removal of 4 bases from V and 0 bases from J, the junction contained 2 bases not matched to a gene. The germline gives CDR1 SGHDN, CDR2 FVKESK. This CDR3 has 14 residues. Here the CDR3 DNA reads TGTGCCAGCAGCCGACAGGGAACTAACTATGGCTACACCTTC. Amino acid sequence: CASSRQGTNYGYTF.

CDR3 DNA sequence: TGCGCCAGCAGCCAAGGTTCGGGGAGAGGCAATCAGCCCCAGCATTTT. Translating gives CASSQGSGRGNQPQHF. The chain recombines TRBV4-1 with TRBJ1-5; D remains ambiguous. The CDR3 is 16 residues long. Between the trimmed V and J ends, which lost 1 base and 2 bases, there was a span of 12 bases. Germline V gene data show CDR1 as MGHRA and CDR2 as YSYEKL.

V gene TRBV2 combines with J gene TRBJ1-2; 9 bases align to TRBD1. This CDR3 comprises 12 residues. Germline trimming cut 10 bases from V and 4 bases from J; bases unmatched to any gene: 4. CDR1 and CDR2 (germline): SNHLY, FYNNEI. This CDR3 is CATGQGSYGYTF. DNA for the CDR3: TGTGCCACCGGACAGGGGAGCTATGGCTACACCTTC.

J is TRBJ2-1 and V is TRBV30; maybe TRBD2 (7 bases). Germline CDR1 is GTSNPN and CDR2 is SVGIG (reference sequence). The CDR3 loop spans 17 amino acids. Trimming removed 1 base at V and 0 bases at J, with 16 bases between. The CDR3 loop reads CAWSAMGGGSSYNEQFF. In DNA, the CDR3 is TGTGCCTGGAGTGCTATGGGAGGGGGGAGCTCCTACAATGAGCAGTTCTTC.

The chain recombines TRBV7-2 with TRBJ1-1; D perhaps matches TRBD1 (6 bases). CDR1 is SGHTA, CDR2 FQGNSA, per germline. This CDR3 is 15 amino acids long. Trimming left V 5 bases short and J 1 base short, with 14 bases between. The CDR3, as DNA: TGTGCCAGCAGCCCCCAGGGGATTTCGAACACTGAAGCTTTCTTT. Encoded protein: CASSPQGISNTEAFF.

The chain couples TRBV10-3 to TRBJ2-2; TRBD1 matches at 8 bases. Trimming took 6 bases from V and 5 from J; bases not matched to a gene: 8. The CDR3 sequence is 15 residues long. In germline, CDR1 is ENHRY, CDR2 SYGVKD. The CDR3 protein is CAIRSGGAGTGELFF. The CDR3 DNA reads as TGTGCCATCAGATCAGGGGGCGCAGGGACCGGGGAGCTGTTTTTT.

This chain's CDR3 is CSVGGLGNGYTF. The CDR3 nucleotides read TGCAGCGTTGGTGGCCTTGGGAATGGCTACACCTTC. The rearrangement uses TRBV29-1 and TRBJ1-2; D remains ambiguous. V gave up 4 bases and J gave up 6 bases, with 12 bases separating them. Germline-derived CDR1 and CDR2 are SQVTM and ANQGSEA. The CDR3 loop spans 12 amino acids.

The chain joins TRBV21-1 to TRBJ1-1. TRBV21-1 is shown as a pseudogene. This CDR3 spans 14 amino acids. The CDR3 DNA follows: TGTGCCAGCAGCATTAAAGGCGCGTACACTGAAGCTTTCTTT. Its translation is CASSIKGAYTEAFF.

The CDR3 sequence: CASSSEVSGEQYF. In DNA, the CDR3 is TGTGCCAGCAGTTCAGAAGTTTCTGGTGAGCAGTACTTC. The chain joins TRBV28 to TRBJ2-7, with no clear D. The germline V gene encodes CDR1 MDHEN and CDR2 SYDVKM. The CDR3 length is 13 residues. Trimming shortened V by 4 bases and J by 7 bases, and 14 bases separated the two germline ends.

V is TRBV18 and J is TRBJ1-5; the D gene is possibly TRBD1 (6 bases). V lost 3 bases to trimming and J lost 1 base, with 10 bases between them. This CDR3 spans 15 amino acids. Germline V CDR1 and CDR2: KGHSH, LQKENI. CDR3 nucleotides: TGTGCCAGCTCACCTCAGGGGAGAAGCAATCAGCCCCAGCATTTT. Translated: CASSPQGRSNQPQHF.

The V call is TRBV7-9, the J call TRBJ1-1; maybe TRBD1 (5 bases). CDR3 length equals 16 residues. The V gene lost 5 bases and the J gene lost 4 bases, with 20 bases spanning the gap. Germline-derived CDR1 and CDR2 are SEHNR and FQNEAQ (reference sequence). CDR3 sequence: CASSRRLGGRGTEAFF. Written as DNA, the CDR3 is TGTGCCAGCAGCCGCCGCTTGGGGGGTCGAGGCACTGAAGCTTTCTTT.

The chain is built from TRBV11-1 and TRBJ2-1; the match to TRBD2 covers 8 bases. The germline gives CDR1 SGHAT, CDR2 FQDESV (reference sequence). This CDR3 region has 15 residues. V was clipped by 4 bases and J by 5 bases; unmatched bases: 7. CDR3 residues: CASSWVAGRDNEQFF. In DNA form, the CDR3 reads TGTGCCAGCAGCTGGGTAGCGGGAAGGGACAATGAGCAGTTCTTC.

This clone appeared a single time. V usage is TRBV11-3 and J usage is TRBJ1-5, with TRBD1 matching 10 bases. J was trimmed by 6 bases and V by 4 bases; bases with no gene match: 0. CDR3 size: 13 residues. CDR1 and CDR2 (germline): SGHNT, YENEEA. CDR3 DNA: TGTGCCAGCAGCTGGACAGGGGGTCAGCCCCAGCATTTT. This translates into CASSWTGGQPQHF.

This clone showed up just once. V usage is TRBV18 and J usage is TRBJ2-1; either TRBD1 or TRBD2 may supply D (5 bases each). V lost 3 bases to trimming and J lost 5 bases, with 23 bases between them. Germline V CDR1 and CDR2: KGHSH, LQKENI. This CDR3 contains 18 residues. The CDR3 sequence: CASSPNHRGPILNNEQFF. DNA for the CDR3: TGTGCCAGCTCACCTAACCATCGGGGACCCATATTAAACAATGAGCAGTTCTTC.

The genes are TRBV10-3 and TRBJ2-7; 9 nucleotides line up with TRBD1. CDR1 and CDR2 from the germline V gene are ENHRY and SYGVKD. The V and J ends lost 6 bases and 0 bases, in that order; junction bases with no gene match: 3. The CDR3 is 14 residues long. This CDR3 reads CAIRVGQGSYEQYF. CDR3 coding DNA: TGTGCCATCAGGGTGGGACAGGGCTCCTACGAGCAGTACTTC.

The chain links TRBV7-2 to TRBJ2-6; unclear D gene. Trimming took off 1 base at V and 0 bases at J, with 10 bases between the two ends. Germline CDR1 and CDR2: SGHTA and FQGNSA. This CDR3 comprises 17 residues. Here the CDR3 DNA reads TGTGCCAGCAGCTTAGGGCACAGTCCCTCTGGGGCCAACGTCCTGACTTTC. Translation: CASSLGHSPSGANVLTF.

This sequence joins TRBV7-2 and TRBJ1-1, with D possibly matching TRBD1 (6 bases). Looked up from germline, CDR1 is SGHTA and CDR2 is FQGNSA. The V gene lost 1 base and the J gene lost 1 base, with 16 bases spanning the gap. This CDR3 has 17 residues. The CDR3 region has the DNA TGTGCCAGCAGCTTAGGTCTGGGGGCCGTAGGGAACACTGAAGCTTTCTTT. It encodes CASSLGLGAVGNTEAFF.

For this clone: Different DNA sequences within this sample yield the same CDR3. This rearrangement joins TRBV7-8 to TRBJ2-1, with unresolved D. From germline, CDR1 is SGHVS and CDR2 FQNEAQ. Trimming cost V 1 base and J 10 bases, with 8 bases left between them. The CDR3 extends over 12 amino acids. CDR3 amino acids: CASSLVLGEQFF. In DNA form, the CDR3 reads TGTGCCAGCAGCTTAGTCCTGGGAGAGCAGTTCTTC.

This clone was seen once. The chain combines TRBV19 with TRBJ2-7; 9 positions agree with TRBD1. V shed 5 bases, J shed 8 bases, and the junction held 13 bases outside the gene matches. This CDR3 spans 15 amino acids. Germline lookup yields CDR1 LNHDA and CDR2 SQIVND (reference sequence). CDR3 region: CASSWGGQGIFQQYF. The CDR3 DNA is TGTGCCAGTAGTTGGGGAGGACAGGGGATTTTCCAGCAGTACTTC.

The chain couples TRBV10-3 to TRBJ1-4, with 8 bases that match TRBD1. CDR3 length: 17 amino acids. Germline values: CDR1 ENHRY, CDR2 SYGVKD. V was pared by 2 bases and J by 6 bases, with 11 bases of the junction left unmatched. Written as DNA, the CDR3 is TGTGCCATCAGTGAGCCCGGCAGGGGGCGCGGACATGAAAAACTGTTTTTT. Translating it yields CAISEPGRGRGHEKLFF.

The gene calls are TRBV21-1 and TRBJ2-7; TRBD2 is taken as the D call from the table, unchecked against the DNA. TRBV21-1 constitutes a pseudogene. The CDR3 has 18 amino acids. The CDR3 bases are TGTGCCAGCAGCAAACCAAGGGAAACTAGCGAGCACAACTCCGAGCAGTACTTC. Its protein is CASSKPRETSEHNSEQYF.